The count of the clone carrying this TCR beta chain is one. The sample is drawn from a study of blood T cell repertoires in COVID-19. Study-level information: PBMCs, B-cell-depleted T cells, or T cells provided the cDNA or gDNA that made up the material.

Categorization into cohorts depended on clinical history that participants reported. Recovered participants had two consecutive negative NP/OP PCR tests, healthcare professional clearance, or symptom resolution. Data came from immunoSEQ multiplex PCR; TCRdb stores just in-frame clones and leaves some out. Of about 200,000 clones in the sample, roughly 85% were seen once. The sequenced material came from PBMCs or T cells enriched from blood (not recorded which). The TCR comes from a man in his forties or fifties who had recovered from COVID-19.

The CDR3 nucleotides read TGTGCCTGGAGTGTGGCAGGGCTCGTCTACGAGCAGTACTTC. Protein sequence: CAWSVAGLVYEQYF. The chain has TRBV30 and TRBJ2-7; TRBD1 is a possible D gene (5 bases). Germline values: CDR1 GTSNPN, CDR2 SVGIG (reference sequence). V lost 0 bases to trimming and J lost 3 bases, with 12 bases between them. This CDR3 spans 14 amino acids.